Each of the 6 T cell receptor beta chains below was sequenced from the same sample in a study of T-cell reconstitution after alpha-beta-depleted transplantation in children. As it was prepared, the TCRbeta library received unique molecular identifiers. MiXCR was run by TCRdb on the PCR reads, yielding one entry per CDR3 protein. Of fewer than 150,000 distinct CDR3 sequences in the sample, roughly 9% were seen once. The sample consisted of PBMCs, mostly from graft donor cells, taken 180 days after TCRalphabeta/CD19-depleted stem cell transplant. The receptors were gathered from a girl under three years old who had a stem cell transplant for combined immunodeficiency, so the T cells may come from the graft donor.

This clonotype was observed a handful of times. The V gene is TRBV29-1, the J gene TRBJ1-1; maybe TRBD1 (5 bases). Germline V gene sequence: CDR1 SQVTM, CDR2 ANQGSEA. This CDR3 contains 12 residues. With 5 bases removed from V and 4 bases from J, the gap between germline ends came to 11 bases. For the CDR3, the DNA is TGCAGCGTTCGCGGGGCCGGCACTGAAGCTTTCTTT. Translation: CSVRGAGTEAFF.

In its sample, this clonotype was seen a few times. V gene TRBV18 combines with J gene TRBJ2-7, with TRBD1 matching over 11 bases. Germline CDR1 and CDR2: KGHSH and LQKENI. The CDR3 is 15 residues long. V lost 3 bases to trimming and J lost 4 bases; unmatched junction nucleotides: 5. CDR3 protein: CASSPRTGGGYEQYF. CDR3 coding DNA: TGTGCCAGCTCACCTCGGACAGGGGGCGGGTACGAGCAGTACTTC. The full variable domain, with the rest looked up from reference TRBV18 and TRBJ2-7, is NAGVMQNPRHLVRRRGQEARLRCSPMKGHSHVYWYRQLPEEGLKFMVYLQKENIIDESGMPKERFSAEFPKEGPSILRIQQVVRGDSAAYFCASSPRTGGGYEQYFGPGTRLTVT.

The J gene is TRBJ2-7, the V gene TRBV10-3; 8 positions agree with TRBD2. V lost 6 bases to trimming and J lost 0 bases; unmatched junction nucleotides: 4. CDR3 size: 14 residues. CDR1 and CDR2 from the germline V gene are ENHRY and SYGVKD. The CDR3 protein is CAIRSGTSSYEQYF. The CDR3 DNA sequence: TGTGCCATCAGGTCCGGGACTAGCTCCTACGAGCAGTACTTC.

The V and J genes are TRBV15 and TRBJ2-7; no definite D call. This CDR3 region has 14 residues. CDR1 LNHNV and CDR2 YYDKDF come from the germline V gene (reference sequence). The V and J ends lost 4 bases and 1 base respectively, with 11 bases between them. CDR3 sequence reads: CATSIDGQSYEQYF. For the CDR3, the DNA is TGTGCCACCAGCATAGATGGGCAGTCCTACGAGCAGTACTTC.

Many counts were recorded for this clonotype. The chain uses TRBV6-2 or TRBV6-3 and TRBJ2-2; the D is unclear. Trimming shortened V by 4 bases and J by 4 bases, and 4 bases separated the two germline ends. The CDR3 loop spans 12 amino acids. Germline-derived CDR1 and CDR2 are MNHEY and SVGEGT. DNA of the CDR3: TGTGCCAGCAGTTTTACCACCGGGGAGCTGTTTTTT. This sequence encodes CASSFTTGELFF.

CDR3 loop: CASSLGGSSTDTQYF. The CDR3 DNA follows: TGTGCCAGCAGCTTGGGGGGGTCTAGCACAGATACGCAGTATTTT. The V gene is TRBV5-6, the J gene TRBJ2-3; D may correspond to TRBD1 or TRBD2 (5 bases each). The V end was cut by 0 bases, the J end by 0 bases, with 8 bases between. This CDR3 has 15 residues. The V gene's germline CDR1 is SGHDT and CDR2 YYEEEE.